This entry is about one T cell receptor (beta chain). V was clipped by 1 base and J by 3 bases; unmatched bases: 4. This CDR3 is 14 amino acids long. Germline V lookup: CDR1 SGHDT, CDR2 YYEEEE. These data originate in a study of blood T cell repertoires in COVID-19. TCRdb's table, derived via immunoSEQ multiplex PCR, lists solely in-frame clones and lacks some. The table shows roughly 220,000 clones, with about 84% occurring only once. This chain connects TRBV5-6 to TRBJ2-7; TRBD2 aligns across 7 bases. This clonotype was obtained from a man younger than 45 with acute COVID-19. Sequencing was done on a sample of PBMCs or T cells enriched from blood (not recorded which). CDR3 bases: TGTGCCAGCAGCTTGAGGGGAGGGAACTACGAGCAGTACTTC. It encodes CASSLRGGNYEQYF.